These T cell receptor beta chains were read from a single sample in a study of cytomegalovirus exposure and HLA in healthy donors. The assay was immunoSEQ multiplex PCR, and TCRdb's table has in-frame clones only and misses some. The sample lists about 96,000 clones; roughly 79% were seen once. The sample consisted of PBMCs. The receptor source for this set is a woman aged 70 to 79 in good health and CMV-seropositive. Both conserved end residues are part of each CDR3. A D gene is named only where the DNA matches it firmly.

>TRBJ1-4|.|TRBV11-2
TGTGCCAGCAGCTTAGGGTGGGGGGGGCTAACGGAAAAACTGTTTTTT
CASSLGWGGLTEKLFF
>TRBJ2-7|.|TRBV5-4
TGTGCCAGCAGCCTTCGACATTCTCCCTCCTACGAGCAGTACTTC
CASSLRHSPSYEQYF
>TRBJ1-5|.|TRBV30
TGTGCCTGGAGTGCCGGGACTGCCAATCAGCCCCAGCATTTT
CAWSAGTANQPQHF
>TRBJ2-3|.|TRBV5-6
TGTGCCAGCAGCTCTGGCAGGGCTAAGCAGTATTTT
CASSSGRAKQYF
>TRBJ2-1|.|TRBV6-1
TGTGCCAGCAGTGAATTCGGACTACCGGGAAATGAGCAGTTCTTC
CASSEFGLPGNEQFF
>TRBJ1-2|TRBD1|TRBV6-5
TGTGCCAGCAGGACGACAGGGATCTATGGCTACACCTTC
CASRTTGIYGYTF
>TRBJ1-1|.|TRBV7-9
.
CASSTSGRPFF
>TRBJ2-1|.|TRBV5-1
TGCGCCAGCAGCCTTGGGCAAGTTAGCTACAATGAGCAGTTCTTC
CASSLGQVSYNEQFF
>TRBJ2-5|TRBD2|TRBV9
TGTGCCAGCAGCGTCCCGAGCGGGGGTCAAGAGACCCAGTACTTC
CASSVPSGGQETQYF
>TRBJ2-2|TRBD2|TRBV10-2
TGCGCCAGCAGCGCTGCGGGGGGCTTACACACCGGGGAGCTGTTTTTT
CASSAAGGLHTGELFF
>TRBJ2-7|TRBD1|TRBV7-7
TGTGCTAGCAGCGCTGACAGGGGAACCGAGCAGTACTTC
CASSADRGTEQYF
>TRBJ1-2|.|TRBV4-2
TGTGCCAGCAGCCAAGATTCCGACAGTAACTATGGCTACACCTTC
CASSQDSDSNYGYTF
>TRBJ1-6|.|TRBV9
TGTGCCAGCAGCCTTCTGGGGAGTCGGAATTCACCCCTCCACTTT
CASSLLGSRNSPLHF
>TRBJ2-7|.|TRBV27
TGTGCCAGCAGCGACCCCCGGGACTCCTACGAGCAGTACTTC
CASSDPRDSYEQYF